This T cell receptor beta chain comes out of a study of regulatory T cells in long-lasting Graves disease. Germline lookup yields CDR1 KGHSH and CDR2 LQKENI. V gave up 5 bases and J gave up 8 bases; unmatched junction bases: 9. This CDR3 comprises 15 residues. Time point here: newly diagnosed GD, antithyroid drugs for less than 3 months. PBMCs were the source of the RNA used for TCR sequencing. The authors built TCR beta libraries using iRepertoire HTBI primers and Arm-PCR of CDR3 regions. Via MiXCR, TCRdb re-called the multiplex PCR reads, giving one row per CDR3 protein. Found here are about 420,000 distinct CDR3 sequences, about 15% of them singletons; the top ten hold roughly 23%. The same data also went into a second study, on T cells in Graves' hyperthyroidism and ophthalmopathy.

The sample in question was peripheral blood mononuclear cells (PBMCs), obtained at new diagnosis, from a patient treated with antithyroid drugs. The chain links TRBV18 to TRBJ1-6, with TRBD1 identical over 7 bases. This clonotype was obtained from a woman under 30 with Graves disease. The CDR3: CASSTPTGPYSPLHF. CDR3 DNA sequence: TGTGCCAGCTCAACCCCGACAGGGCCGTATTCACCCCTCCACTTT. Looking up the rest from reference TRBV18 and TRBJ1-6 gives the full variable domain: NAGVMQNPRHLVRRRGQEARLRCSPMKGHSHVYWYRQLPEEGLKFMVYLQKENIIDESGMPKERFSAEFPKEGPSILRIQQVVRGDSAAYFCASSTPTGPYSPLHFGNGTRLTVT.